The subject of this entry is one TCR beta chain. Its antigen is not known. TCRdb reanalysed the reads using MiXCR and keeps one entry per CDR3 protein. The sample lists under 850,000 distinct CDR3 sequences; approximately 33% were seen once. These data belong to a study of T cell repertoires in cytomegalovirus infection. Study summary: Public TCR beta signatures indicated both CMV infection and matching HLA type.

The CDR3 sequence is 14 residues long. The trim removed 2 bases at V and 10 bases at J, leaving 8 bases unmatched. CDR1 is MNHNY, CDR2 SVGAGI, per germline (reference sequence). General study results and limits: Carriers of CMV plus the relevant HLA were identified by cumulative public TCR beta family frequency.

This sequence was found in a human donor in good health (CMV status not recorded). Some clones in this sample may be carry-over from other donors' samples. The input for sequencing was cultured PBMCs, taken from culture after CMV antigen stimulation. V gene TRBV6-6 combines with J gene TRBJ2-3; 8 bases align to TRBD2. CDR3 residues: CASSYGREALSQYF. Here the CDR3 DNA reads TGTGCCAGCAGTTACGGGCGGGAGGCCCTCTCGCAGTATTTT.